The 28 T cell receptor beta chains reported below all come from one sample, sequenced in a study of vaccination and CD4 T cells after COVID-19. No antigen is known for these receptors. As to treatment: 10-day PBMC culture with coronavirus spike peptide pools or control peptides (ViraFEST assay). With the Oncomine TCR Beta short-read assay, DNA from cultured CD4+ T cells was sequenced. TCRdb processed the PCR reads anew with MiXCR; each CDR3 protein has one entry. The sample comprises 9,900 or so distinct CDR3 sequences, 32% of which are singletons, and less than 20% rests with the top ten. The sample in question was CD4+ T cells from blood, cultured in vitro, obtained after SARS-CoV-2 vaccination. The receptor source for this set is a human donor who had recovered from COVID-19.

The CDR3 coding sequence is TGCAGTGCTAGGCTGGGACAGGTGTTTGCGGGAGAGAACACCGGGGAGCTGTTTTTT. This sequence encodes CSARLGQVFAGENTGELFF. V and J are TRBV20-1 and TRBJ2-2, with D perhaps TRBD1 (8 bases). The CDR3 contains 19 residues. CDR1 and CDR2 from the germline V gene are DFQATT and SNEGSKA (reference sequence). V lost 3 bases and J lost 1, with 24 bases in between.

The gene calls are TRBV20-1 and TRBJ1-5, with D unresolved. Germline CDR1 is DFQATT and CDR2 is SNEGSKA (reference sequence). With 5 bases removed from V and 3 bases from J, the gap between germline ends came to 14 bases. The CDR3 has 14 amino acids. The CDR3 DNA is TGCAGTGCTTACCCCCGGGTTCCCAATCAGCCCCAGCATTTT. Translated: CSAYPRVPNQPQHF.

The J gene is TRBJ2-2, the V gene TRBV7-9, with 13 bases that match TRBD2. Germline CDR1 SEHNR, CDR2 FQNEAQ (reference sequence). The trim removed 3 bases at V and 0 bases at J, leaving 10 bases unmatched. This CDR3 is 20 amino acids long. The CDR3 region is CASSFPVLAGGIANTGELFF. CDR3 nucleotides: TGTGCCAGCAGCTTCCCCGTACTAGCGGGAGGGATAGCGAACACCGGGGAGCTGTTTTTT.

The rearrangement links TRBV12-3 or TRBV12-4 to TRBJ2-7; D is undetermined. The CDR3 loop spans 11 amino acids. V lost 5 bases to trimming and J lost 7 bases, with 9 bases between them. CDR3 sequence: CASSTLREQYF. CDR3 sequence (DNA): TGTGCCAGCAGTACATTGCGAGAGCAGTACTTC.

This rearrangement joins TRBV24-1 to TRBJ1-5; D is possibly TRBD1 (6 bases). Germline CDR1 KGHDR, CDR2 SFDVKD. The CDR3 contains 16 residues. Trimming shortened V by 2 bases and J by 4 bases, and 14 bases separated the two germline ends. This CDR3 reads CATSDSRRGGNQPQHF. The CDR3 region has the DNA TGTGCCACCAGTGATTCGCGCAGGGGAGGGAATCAGCCCCAGCATTTT.

J is TRBJ1-1 and V is TRBV20-1; D not certain. The CDR3 has 13 residues. The germline V and J ends were trimmed by 5 bases and 4 bases, with 14 bases remaining between them. Germline V gene sequence: CDR1 DFQATT, CDR2 SNEGSKA (reference sequence). The CDR3 DNA reads TGCAGTGCTCTGACTCCAGGAGGCACTGAAGCTTTCTTT. Translated: CSALTPGGTEAFF.

This sequence joins TRBV24-1 and TRBJ2-2, with TRBD2 identical over 8 bases. From germline, CDR1 is KGHDR and CDR2 SFDVKD. V shed 9 bases, J shed 4 bases, and the junction held 6 bases outside the gene matches. The CDR3 runs to 14 residues. The DNA for the CDR3 is TGTGCCACCCAGGGACTAGATGGCACCGGGGAGCTGTTTTTT. Translated: CATQGLDGTGELFF.

The chain uses TRBV11-2 and TRBJ2-1; D gene ambiguous. With 8 bases removed from V and 7 bases from J, the gap between germline ends came to 15 bases. CDR1 is SGHAT, CDR2 FQNNGV, per germline. This CDR3 region has 13 residues. Here the CDR3 reads CASALGLLNEQFF. The CDR3, as DNA: TGTGCCAGCGCGTTAGGGCTTCTAAATGAGCAGTTCTTC.

This clonotype appeared a few times. The rearrangement links TRBV27 to TRBJ2-1; D call uncertain. The CDR3 runs 16 residues. Per germline, CDR1 MNHEY and CDR2 SMNVEV (reference sequence). Trimming cost V 1 base and J 0 bases, with 10 bases left between them. CDR3 sequence (DNA): TGTGCCAGCAGTTTATACCAAACTTACTCCTACAATGAGCAGTTCTTC. Amino acids: CASSLYQTYSYNEQFF.

The chain combines TRBV12-3 or TRBV12-4 with TRBJ2-7; a possible D gene is TRBD1 (6 bases). There are 14 residues in the CDR3. V was trimmed by 6 bases and J by 2 bases, leaving 14 bases between them. For the CDR3, the DNA is TGTGCCAGCAGGGCACAGGGTTTTCCCTACGAGCAGTACTTC. Amino acids: CASRAQGFPYEQYF.

The gene calls are TRBV11-2 and TRBJ1-5; D not resolved. CDR3 size: 14 residues. Trimming stripped 1 base from V and 1 base from J, with 5 bases between. The germline gives CDR1 SGHAT, CDR2 FQNNGV. The CDR3 DNA is TGTGCCAGCAGCTTAGGGCAGAGCAATCAGCCCCAGCATTTT. It specifies CASSLGQSNQPQHF.

By sample share, this clonotype is large. J is TRBJ1-1 and V is TRBV4-2; the D gene is possibly TRBD1 (5 bases). The length of the CDR3 is 16 residues. CDR1 and CDR2 from the germline V gene are LGHNA and YNFKEQ. V was trimmed by 4 bases and J by 1 base, leaving 16 bases between them. For the CDR3, the DNA is TGTGCCAGCAGCCGAGTAGGGCCCGACAGGAACACTGAAGCTTTCTTT. This sequence encodes CASSRVGPDRNTEAFF.

The count of this clonotype is one. The rearrangement joins TRBV30 to TRBJ2-3; D tentatively fits TRBD1 or TRBD2 (5 bases each). The CDR3 runs to 13 residues. The germline CDR1 and CDR2 sequences are GTSNPN and SVGIG (reference sequence). V was shortened by 5 bases and J by 9 bases, with 18 bases between the two germline ends. CDR3 loop: CAWLDPPRGTQYF. CDR3 coding DNA: TGTGCCTGGTTGGACCCCCCGAGGGGAACGCAGTATTTT.

This clonotype was observed a handful of times. The chain employs TRBV11-2 and TRBJ1-1, with D perhaps matching TRBD1 (5 bases). The germline gives CDR1 SGHAT, CDR2 FQNNGV. V was shortened by 1 base and J by 1 base, with 10 bases between the two germline ends. This CDR3 contains 15 residues. This chain's CDR3 is CASSLGYGGNTEAFF. CDR3 DNA: TGTGCCAGCAGCTTAGGATATGGGGGGAACACTGAAGCTTTCTTT.

The chain couples TRBV20-1 to TRBJ2-2; 8 bases are a match to TRBD1. The V gene's germline CDR1 is DFQATT and CDR2 SNEGSKA (reference sequence). Losses at the gene ends were 4 bases for V and 4 bases for J; bases not matched to a gene: 8. This CDR3 region has 15 residues. The CDR3 spells CSAKGTGRITGELFF. The CDR3 DNA is TGCAGTGCTAAAGGGACAGGTAGAATCACCGGGGAGCTGTTTTTT.

The genes are TRBV2 and TRBJ1-1, with D unresolved. Trimming pared 4 bases from V and 3 bases from J, leaving 15 bases between. CDR1 SNHLY and CDR2 FYNNEI come from the germline V gene. CDR3 length: 15 residues. This CDR3 reads CASSGQSHRDTEAFF. CDR3 coding DNA: TGTGCCAGCAGTGGCCAATCCCATCGGGACACTGAAGCTTTCTTT. Full variable domain (remainder filled in from reference TRBV2 and TRBJ1-1): EPEVTQTPSHQVTQMGQEVILRCVPISNHLYFYWYRQILGQKVEFLVSFYNNEISEKSEIFDDQFSVERPDGSNFTLKIRSTKLEDSAMYFCASSGQSHRDTEAFFGQGTRLTVV.

The chain uses TRBV7-2 and TRBJ2-5; no clear D gene. This CDR3 is 13 amino acids long. CDR1 and CDR2 from the germline V gene are SGHTA and FQGNSA. Trimming cost V 1 base and J 5 bases, with 8 bases left between them. The CDR3 sequence: CASSLGFMETQYF. The CDR3 DNA reads TGTGCCAGCAGCTTAGGGTTTATGGAGACCCAGTACTTC.

The rearrangement joins TRBV20-1 to TRBJ2-1; D perhaps matches TRBD2 (6 bases). From germline, CDR1 is DFQATT and CDR2 SNEGSKA (reference sequence). V lost 0 bases, J lost 0 bases, and 6 bases lay in between. This CDR3 spans 14 amino acids. For the CDR3, the DNA is TGCAGTGCTAGAGACGGGAGCTCCTACAATGAGCAGTTCTTC. Its protein product is CSARDGSSYNEQFF.

This clonotype has just a few counts. The chain carries TRBV15 and TRBJ2-7; possibly TRBD2 for D (5 bases). Germline assignment: CDR1 LNHNV and CDR2 YYDKDF (reference sequence). V was trimmed by 1 base and J by 3 bases, leaving 10 bases between them. The CDR3 spans 14 residues. The CDR3: CATSRGPGFYEQYF. CDR3 nucleotides: TGTGCCACCAGCAGAGGGCCGGGGTTCTACGAGCAGTACTTC.

This clonotype occurred a few times. The CDR3 DNA sequence: TGTGCCAGCAGCAAAGCGCTTTCGGGACCGCAGCATTTT. Translated, it gives CASSKALSGPQHF. The gene calls are TRBV21-1 and TRBJ1-5; the DNA was not used to check the table's D call, TRBD1. TRBV21-1 is a known pseudogene. This CDR3 spans 13 amino acids.

The chain combines TRBV12-3 or TRBV12-4 with TRBJ1-5; possibly TRBD1 for D (5 bases). V was cut by 5 bases and J by 9 bases, with 17 bases left in between. The CDR3 contains 14 residues. The CDR3 nucleotides read TGTGCCAGCAGTCTCCGGGACCCCCCACTGCCCCAGCATTTT. It translates to CASSLRDPPLPQHF.

V is TRBV28 and J is TRBJ2-7, with 7 positions matching TRBD2. J was trimmed by 5 bases and V by 4 bases; bases with no gene match: 11. Germline lookup yields CDR1 MDHEN and CDR2 SYDVKM. The CDR3 runs 15 residues. The CDR3 nucleotides read TGTGCCAGCAGTTCCAAGCGGGATGGGGTGAACGAGCAGTACTTC. Its protein product is CASSSKRDGVNEQYF.

This sequence joins TRBV14 and TRBJ2-5; the D is unclear. The length of the CDR3 is 14 residues. Trimming left V 4 bases short and J 1 base short, with 10 bases between. Germline lookup yields CDR1 SGHDN and CDR2 FVKESK. The CDR3 DNA follows: TGTGCCAGCAGCCGTCACATAGGCCAAGAGACCCAGTACTTC. It translates to CASSRHIGQETQYF. The full variable domain, with the rest looked up from reference TRBV14 and TRBJ2-5, is EAGVTQFPSHSVIEKGQTVTLRCDPISGHDNLYWYRRVMGKEIKFLLHFVKESKQDESGMPNNRFLAERTGGTYSTLKVQPAELEDSGVYFCASSRHIGQETQYFGPGTRLLVL.

The genes are TRBV2 and TRBJ1-6; 7 bases fit TRBD1. This CDR3 spans 16 amino acids. CDR1 is SNHLY, CDR2 FYNNEI, per germline. V shed 4 bases and J 10 bases; nucleotides not matched to a gene: 13. Here the CDR3 DNA reads TGTGCCAGCAGTGCACACCCACAGGGGAAGGTCTCACCCCTCCACTTT. It codes for CASSAHPQGKVSPLHF.

J is TRBJ2-5 and V is TRBV6-1; no clear D. The CDR3 extends over 12 amino acids. Germline V CDR1 and CDR2: MNHNS, SASEGT. The V and J ends lost 6 bases and 5 bases respectively, with 10 bases between them. The CDR3 DNA reads as TGTGCCAGCAGCCACCCAATGGAGACCCAGTACTTC. It specifies CASSHPMETQYF.

This clonotype was observed a few times. This chain joins TRBV6-1 and TRBJ2-1; 9 nucleotides match TRBD2. V lost 1 base to trimming and J lost 7 bases; unmatched junction nucleotides: 5. Germline V gene data show CDR1 as MNHNS and CDR2 as SASEGT. The CDR3 consists of 15 residues. The CDR3 loop is CASSEGIAGVNEQFF. CDR3 bases: TGTGCCAGCAGTGAAGGGATAGCGGGAGTAAATGAGCAGTTCTTC.

The DNA for the CDR3 is TGCGCCAGCAGCCAAGAGGGCCAGTTATGGAATGAGCAGTTCTTC. Translation: CASSQEGQLWNEQFF. The V call is TRBV4-3, the J call TRBJ2-1; D is uncertain. Germline CDR1 LGHNA, CDR2 YSLEER. There are 15 residues in the CDR3. Trimming shortened V by 0 bases and J by 7 bases, and 13 bases separated the two germline ends.

CDR3 coding DNA: TGCGCCAGCAGTGTACAGGCCCCTGAGAATTCACCCCTCCACTTT. The encoded protein is CASSVQAPENSPLHF. The J gene is TRBJ1-6, the V gene TRBV5-1, with D perhaps TRBD1 (5 bases). Germline lookup yields CDR1 SGHRS and CDR2 YFSETQ. Deletions cut 5 bases from V and 7 bases from J, with 16 bases between. This CDR3 spans 15 amino acids. Full variable domain (rest looked up from reference TRBV5-1 and TRBJ1-6): KAGVTQTPRYLIKTRGQQVTLSCSPISGHRSVSWYQQTPGQGLQFLFEYFSETQRNKGNFPGRFSGRQFSNSRSEMNVSTLELGDSALYLCASSVQAPENSPLHFGNGTRLTVT.